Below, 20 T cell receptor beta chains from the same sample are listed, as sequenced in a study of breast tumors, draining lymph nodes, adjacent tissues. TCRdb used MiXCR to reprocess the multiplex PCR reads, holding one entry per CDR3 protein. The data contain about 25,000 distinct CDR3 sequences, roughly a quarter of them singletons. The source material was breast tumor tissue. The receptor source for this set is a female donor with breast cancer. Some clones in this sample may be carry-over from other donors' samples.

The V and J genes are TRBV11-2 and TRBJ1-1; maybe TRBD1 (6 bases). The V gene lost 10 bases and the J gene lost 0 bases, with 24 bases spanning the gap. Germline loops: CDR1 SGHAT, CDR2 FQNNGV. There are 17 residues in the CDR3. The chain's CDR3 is CATAPRGPKSLNTEAFF. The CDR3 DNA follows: TGTGCCACGGCCCCCAGGGGCCCAAAGTCCTTGAACACTGAAGCTTTCTTT.

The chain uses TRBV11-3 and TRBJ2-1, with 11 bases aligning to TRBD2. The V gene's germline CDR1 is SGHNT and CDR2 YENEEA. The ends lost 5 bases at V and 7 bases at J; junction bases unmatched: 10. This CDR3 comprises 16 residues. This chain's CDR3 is CASSPGLAAPGNEQFF. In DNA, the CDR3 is TGTGCCAGCAGCCCGGGACTAGCGGCCCCCGGGAATGAGCAGTTCTTC.

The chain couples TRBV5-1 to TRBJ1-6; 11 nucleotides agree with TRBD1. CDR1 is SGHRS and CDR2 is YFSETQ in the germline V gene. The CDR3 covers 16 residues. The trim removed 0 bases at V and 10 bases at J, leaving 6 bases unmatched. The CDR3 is CASSLEAGTGGSPLHF. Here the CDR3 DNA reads TGCGCCAGCAGCTTGGAGGCCGGGACAGGGGGATCACCCCTCCACTTT.

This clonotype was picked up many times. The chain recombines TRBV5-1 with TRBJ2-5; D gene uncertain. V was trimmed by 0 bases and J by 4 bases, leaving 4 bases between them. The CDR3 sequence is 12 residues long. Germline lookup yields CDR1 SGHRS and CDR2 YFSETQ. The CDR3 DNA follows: TGCGCCAGCAGCTTGGCCGGAGAGACCCAGTACTTC. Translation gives CASSLAGETQYF.

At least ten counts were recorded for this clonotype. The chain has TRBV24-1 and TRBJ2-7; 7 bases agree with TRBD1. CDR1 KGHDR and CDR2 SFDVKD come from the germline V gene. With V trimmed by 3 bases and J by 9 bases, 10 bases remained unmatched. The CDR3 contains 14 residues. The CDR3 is CATSDHRQGTVQYF. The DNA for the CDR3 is TGTGCCACCAGTGATCACCGACAGGGTACTGTGCAGTACTTC.

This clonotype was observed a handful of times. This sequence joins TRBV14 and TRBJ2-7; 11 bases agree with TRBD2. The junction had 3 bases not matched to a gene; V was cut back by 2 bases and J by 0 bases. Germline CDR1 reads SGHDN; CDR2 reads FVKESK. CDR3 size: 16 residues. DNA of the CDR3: TGTGCCAGCAGCCAACTAGGGACTAGCGGCTCCTACGAGCAGTACTTC. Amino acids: CASSQLGTSGSYEQYF.

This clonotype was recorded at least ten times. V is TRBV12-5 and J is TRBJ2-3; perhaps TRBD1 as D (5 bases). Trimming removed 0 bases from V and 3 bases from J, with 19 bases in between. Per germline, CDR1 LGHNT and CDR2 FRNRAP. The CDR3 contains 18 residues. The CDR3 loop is CASGLVLGGAATTDTQYF. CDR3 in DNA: TGTGCTAGTGGTTTGGTACTTGGTGGGGCGGCTACGACAGATACGCAGTATTTT.

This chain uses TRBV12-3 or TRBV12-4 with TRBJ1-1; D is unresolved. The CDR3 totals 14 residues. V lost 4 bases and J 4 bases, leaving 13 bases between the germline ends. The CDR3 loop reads CASSSVTRGTEAFF. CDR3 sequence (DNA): TGTGCCAGCAGTTCGGTCACACGGGGCACTGAAGCTTTCTTT.

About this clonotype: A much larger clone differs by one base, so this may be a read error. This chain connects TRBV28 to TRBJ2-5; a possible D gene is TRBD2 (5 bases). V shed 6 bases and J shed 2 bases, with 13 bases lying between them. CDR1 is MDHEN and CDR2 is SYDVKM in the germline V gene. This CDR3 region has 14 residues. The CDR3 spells CASRLGRIQETQYF. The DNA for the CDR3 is TGTGCCAGCAGACTAGGGCGTATACAAGAGACCCAGTACTTC.

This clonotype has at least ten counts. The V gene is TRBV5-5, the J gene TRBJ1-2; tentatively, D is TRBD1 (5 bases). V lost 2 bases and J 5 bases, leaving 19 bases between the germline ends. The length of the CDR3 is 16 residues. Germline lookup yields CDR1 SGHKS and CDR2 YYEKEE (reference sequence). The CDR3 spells CASSLGQFVGPYGYTF. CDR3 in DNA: TGTGCCAGCAGCTTAGGACAATTTGTAGGGCCTTATGGCTACACCTTC.

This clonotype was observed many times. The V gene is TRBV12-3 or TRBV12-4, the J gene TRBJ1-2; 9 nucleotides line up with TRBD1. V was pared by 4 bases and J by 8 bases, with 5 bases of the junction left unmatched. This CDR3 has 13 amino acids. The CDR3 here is CASSSTGGAGYTF. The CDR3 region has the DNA TGTGCCAGCAGTTCAACAGGGGGCGCAGGCTACACCTTC.

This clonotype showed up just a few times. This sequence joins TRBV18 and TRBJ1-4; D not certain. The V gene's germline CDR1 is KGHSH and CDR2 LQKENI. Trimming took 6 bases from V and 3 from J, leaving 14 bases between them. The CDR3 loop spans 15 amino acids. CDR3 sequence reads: CASSHPTESNEKLFF. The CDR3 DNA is TGTGCCAGCTCCCATCCGACGGAATCTAATGAAAAACTGTTTTTT.

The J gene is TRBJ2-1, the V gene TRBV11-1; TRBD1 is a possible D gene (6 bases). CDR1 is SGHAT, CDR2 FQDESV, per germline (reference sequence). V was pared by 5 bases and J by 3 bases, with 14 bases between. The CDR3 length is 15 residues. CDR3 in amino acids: CASSHRQGRYNEQFF. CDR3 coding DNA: TGTGCCAGCAGCCACCGGCAGGGGCGCTACAATGAGCAGTTCTTC.

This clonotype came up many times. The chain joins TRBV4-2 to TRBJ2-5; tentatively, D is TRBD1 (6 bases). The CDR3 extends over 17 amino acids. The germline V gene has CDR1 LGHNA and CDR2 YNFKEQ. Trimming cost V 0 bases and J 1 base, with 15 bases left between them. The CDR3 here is CASSQDLQTGTQETQYF. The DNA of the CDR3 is TGTGCCAGCAGCCAAGACCTACAGACAGGAACCCAAGAGACCCAGTACTTC.

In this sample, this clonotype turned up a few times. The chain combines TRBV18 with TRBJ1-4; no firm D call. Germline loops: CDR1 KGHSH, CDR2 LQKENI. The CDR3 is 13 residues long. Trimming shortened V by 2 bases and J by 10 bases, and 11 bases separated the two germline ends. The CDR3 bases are TGTGCCAGCTCACCAAAGGGAGTGGGAAAACTGTTTTTT. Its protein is CASSPKGVGKLFF.

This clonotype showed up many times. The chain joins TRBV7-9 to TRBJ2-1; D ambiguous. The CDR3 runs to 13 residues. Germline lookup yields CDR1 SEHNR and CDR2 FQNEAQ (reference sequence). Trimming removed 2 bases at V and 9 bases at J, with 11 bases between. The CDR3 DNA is TGTGCCAGCAGCTTACCGAGGAACTTTGAGCAGTTCTTC. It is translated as CASSLPRNFEQFF.

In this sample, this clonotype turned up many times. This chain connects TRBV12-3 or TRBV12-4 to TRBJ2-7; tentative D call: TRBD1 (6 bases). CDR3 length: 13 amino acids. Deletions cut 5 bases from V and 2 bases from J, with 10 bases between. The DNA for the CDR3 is TGTGCCAGCAGTCCGACAGGACCCTACGAGCAGTACTTC. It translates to CASSPTGPYEQYF.

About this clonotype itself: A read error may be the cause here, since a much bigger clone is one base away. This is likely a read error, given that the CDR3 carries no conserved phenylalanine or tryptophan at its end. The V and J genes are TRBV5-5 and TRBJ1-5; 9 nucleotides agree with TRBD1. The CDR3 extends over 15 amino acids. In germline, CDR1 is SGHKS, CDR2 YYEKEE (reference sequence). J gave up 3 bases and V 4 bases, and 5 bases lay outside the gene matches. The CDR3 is CASSTGGASNQPQHL. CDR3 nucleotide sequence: TGTGCCAGCAGCACAGGGGGCGCGTCCAATCAGCCCCAGCATCTT.

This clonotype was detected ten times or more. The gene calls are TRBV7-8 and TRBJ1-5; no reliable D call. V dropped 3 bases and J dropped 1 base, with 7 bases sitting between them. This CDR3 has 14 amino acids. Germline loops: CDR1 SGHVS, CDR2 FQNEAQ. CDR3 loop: CASSLRESNQPQHF. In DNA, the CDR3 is TGTGCCAGCAGCTTGAGAGAAAGCAATCAGCCCCAGCATTTT.

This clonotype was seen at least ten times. CDR3 sequence reads: CASSYGQTATNEKLFF. Here the CDR3 DNA reads TGTGCCAGCAGTTATGGGCAGACCGCAACTAATGAAAAACTGTTTTTT. The chain links TRBV6-6 to TRBJ1-4; D remains unclear. Germline V CDR1 and CDR2: MNHNY, SVGAGI (reference sequence). Trimming stripped 3 bases from V and 0 bases from J, with 11 bases between. The CDR3 has 16 residues.